The 2 T cell receptor beta chains below were found in one sample sequenced in a study of T cell responses to AZD1222 COVID-19 vaccine. Assay: immunoSEQ multiplex PCR; the TCRdb copy retains only in-frame clones and omits some. Here the sample spans approximately 150,000 clones, roughly nine tenths being singletons. The sample consisted of peripheral blood, taken 28 days after the second AZD1222 dose. Receptors originate from an adult who received the AZD1222 COVID-19 vaccine.

The V gene is TRBV7-9, the J gene TRBJ1-2; a weak D match, TRBD1 (6 bases). Germline CDR1 SEHNR, CDR2 FQNEAQ (reference sequence). The V gene lost 2 bases and the J gene lost 1 base, with 11 bases spanning the gap. The CDR3 contains 15 residues. The CDR3: CASSLTGIYNYGYTF. The CDR3 DNA reads as TGTGCCAGCAGCTTAACAGGGATTTATAACTATGGCTACACCTTC.

The chain links TRBV7-6 to TRBJ2-1; 10 positions match TRBD2. V was pared by 3 bases and J by 9 bases, with 5 bases of the junction left unmatched. The CDR3 sequence is 14 residues long. Per the germline V gene, CDR1 is SGHVS and CDR2 is FNYEAQ. The CDR3 region is CASSLASGSSEQFF. In nucleotides, the CDR3 is TGTGCCAGCAGCTTGGCTAGCGGGAGTTCTGAGCAGTTCTTC.